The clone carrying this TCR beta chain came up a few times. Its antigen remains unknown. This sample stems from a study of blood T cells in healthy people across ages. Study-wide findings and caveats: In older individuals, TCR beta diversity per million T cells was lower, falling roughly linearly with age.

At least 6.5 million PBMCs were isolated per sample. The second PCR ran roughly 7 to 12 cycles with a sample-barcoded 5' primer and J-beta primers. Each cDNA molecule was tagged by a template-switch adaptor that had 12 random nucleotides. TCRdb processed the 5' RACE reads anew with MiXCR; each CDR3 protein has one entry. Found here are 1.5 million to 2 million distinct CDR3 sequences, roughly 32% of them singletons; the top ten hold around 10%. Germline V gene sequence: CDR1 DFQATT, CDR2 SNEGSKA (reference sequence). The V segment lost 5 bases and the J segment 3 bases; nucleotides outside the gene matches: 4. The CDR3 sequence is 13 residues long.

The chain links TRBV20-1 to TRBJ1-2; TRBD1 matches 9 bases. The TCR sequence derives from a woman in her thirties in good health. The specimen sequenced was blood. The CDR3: CSARQGGDYGYTF. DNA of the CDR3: TGCAGTGCTCGACAGGGGGGAGACTATGGCTACACCTTC.